This is a list of T cell receptor beta chains from one sample in a study of early T cells in non-severe SARS-CoV-2 infection. MiXCR, run by TCRdb on the 5' RACE reads, gives a single entry per CDR3 protein. The repertoire holds around 66,000 distinct CDR3 sequences, roughly 13% seen once, with roughly 8.3% in the top ten. Sequenced material: whole blood. Receptors were obtained from an adult who was a healthcare worker with PCR-confirmed SARS-CoV-2 infection or an uninfected control (not recorded which). CDR3s include the opening cysteine and the closing phenylalanine or tryptophan. Fields, in order: J gene, D gene, V gene, clone size, CDR3 protein, CDR3 DNA. A D gene is named only where the DNA matches it firmly. Size tells how often a clone was seen (once, few, many) or the class of an expanded clone, and some rows leave it out.

>TRBJ2-7|TRBD2|TRBV5-1|many
CASSLGREPYEQYF
TGCGCCAGCAGCTTGGGGCGGGAGCCCTACGAGCAGTACTTC
>TRBJ1-1|-|TRBV5-1|once
CASSLAGFNTEAFF
TGCGCCAGCAGCTTGGCGGGGTTTAACACTGAAGCTTTCTTT
>TRBJ2-7|TRBD1|TRBV5-6|-
CASSLKPQGSYEQYF
TGTGCCAGCAGCTTGAAACCACAGGGGAGTTACGAGCAGTACTTC
>TRBJ2-3|TRBD2|TRBV10-3|few
CAISALAGGGDTQYF
TGTGCCATCAGCGCCCTAGCGGGGGGTGGAGATACGCAGTATTTT
>TRBJ2-1|-|TRBV7-2|-
CASSLRGTDEQFF
TGTGCCAGCAGCTTAAGGGGTACCGATGAGCAGTTCTTC
>TRBJ2-7|TRBD2|TRBV11-2|-
CASSSGLAGRIYEQYF
TGTGCCAGCAGCTCCGGACTAGCGGGGAGGATCTACGAGCAGTACTTC
>TRBJ1-3|-|TRBV11-2|few
CASSSARGAKGNTIYF
TGTGCCAGCAGCTCCGCCCGGGGGGCCAAAGGAAACACCATATATTTT
>TRBJ2-3|-|TRBV29-1|few
CSVDSGVLTDTQYF
TGCAGCGTTGACTCAGGAGTCCTCACAGATACGCAGTATTTT
>TRBJ2-7|-|TRBV7-9|-
CASSPVWGRYEQYF
TGTGCCAGCAGCCCTGTTTGGGGGCGGTACGAGCAGTACTTC
>TRBJ2-3|-|TRBV5-1|-
CASSSQGSTDTQYF
TGCGCCAGCAGTTCTCAGGGTAGCACAGATACGCAGTATTTT
>TRBJ1-1|TRBD1|TRBV3-1|few
CASSQAGTGTSEAFF
TGTGCCAGCAGCCAAGCCGGGACAGGGACTTCTGAAGCTTTCTTT
>TRBJ2-1|-|TRBV23-1|-
CASSQSRSLRGGFRYNEQFF
TGCGCCAGCAGTCAATCGCGGTCTTTACGAGGAGGCTTCCGCTACAATGAGCAGTTCTTC
>TRBJ1-4|-|TRBV15|many
CATSRDLGGREKLFF
TGTGCCACCAGCAGAGATTTAGGGGGAAGAGAAAAACTGTTTTTT
>TRBJ2-3|-|TRBV2|many
CASIAGPTSTDTQYF
TGTGCCAGCATTGCCGGGCCTACAAGCACAGATACGCAGTATTTT
>TRBJ2-7|-|TRBV6-6|many
CASSYTVTGEQYF
TGTGCCAGCAGTTATACAGTGACCGGGGAGCAGTACTTC
>TRBJ1-2|-|TRBV7-9|many
CAVQDWATGYTF
TGTGCCGTTCAGGACTGGGCGACGGGCTACACCTTC
>TRBJ2-2|-|TRBV12-3/TRBV12-4|few
CASSFRGAGELFF
TGTGCCAGCAGTTTTCGCGGGGCCGGGGAGCTGTTTTTT
>TRBJ2-5|TRBD1|TRBV9|many
CASSGTGTGETQYF
TGTGCCAGCAGCGGTACCGGGACAGGGGAGACCCAGTACTTC